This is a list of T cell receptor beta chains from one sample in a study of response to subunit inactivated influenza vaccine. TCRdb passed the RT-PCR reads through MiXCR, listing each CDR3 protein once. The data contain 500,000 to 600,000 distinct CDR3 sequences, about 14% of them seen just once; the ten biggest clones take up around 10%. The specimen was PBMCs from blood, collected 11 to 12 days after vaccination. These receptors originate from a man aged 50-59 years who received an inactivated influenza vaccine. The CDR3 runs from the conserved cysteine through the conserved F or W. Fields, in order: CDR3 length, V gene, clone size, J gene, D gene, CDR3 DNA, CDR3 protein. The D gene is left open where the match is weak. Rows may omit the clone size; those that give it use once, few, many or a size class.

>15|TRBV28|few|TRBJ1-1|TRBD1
TGTGCCAGCAGTTCAGCAGGGGGCGGGAGCACTGAAGCTTTCTTT
CASSSAGGGSTEAFF
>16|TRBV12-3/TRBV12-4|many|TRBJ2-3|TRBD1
TGTGCCAGCAGAAGCCCGGACAGGGCAAATACAGATACGCAGTATTTT
CASRSPDRANTDTQYF
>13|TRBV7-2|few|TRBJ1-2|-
TGTGCCAGCAGCGCCGACAACTTTGGCGGCTACACCTTC
CASSADNFGGYTF
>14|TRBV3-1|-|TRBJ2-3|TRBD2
TGTGCCAGCAGTCACTGGACTAGCCAGAAAGCGCAGTATTTT
CASSHWTSQKAQYF
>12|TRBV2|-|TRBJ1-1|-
TGTGCCAGTTCCGATGGATACACTGAAGCTTTCTTT
CASSDGYTEAFF
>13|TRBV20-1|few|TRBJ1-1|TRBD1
TGCAGTGCTCCGGACAGGGAGAACACTGAAGCTTTCTTT
CSAPDRENTEAFF
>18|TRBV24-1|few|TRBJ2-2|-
TGTGCCACCAGTGATTTGCATAAGGGATCAAGGTACACCGGGGAGCTGTTTTTT
CATSDLHKGSRYTGELFF
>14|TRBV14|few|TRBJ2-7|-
TGTGCCAGCGGCCGAACAGGGAAGTCCTACGAGCAGTACTTC
CASGRTGKSYEQYF
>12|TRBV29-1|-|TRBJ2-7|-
TGCAGCGTTGAACAGGGTTTGGGGGAGCAGTACTTC
CSVEQGLGEQYF
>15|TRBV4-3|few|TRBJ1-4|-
TGCGCCAGCAGCCAAGGAGAGGGGTTGGGGGAAAAACTGTTTTTT
CASSQGEGLGEKLFF
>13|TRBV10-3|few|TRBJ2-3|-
TGTGCCATCAACACCAGGGAAACAGATACGCAGTATTTT
CAINTRETDTQYF
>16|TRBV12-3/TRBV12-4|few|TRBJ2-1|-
TGTGCCAGCAGTTTAGAACTTATCGGGCAGCACAATGAGCAGTTCTTC
CASSLELIGQHNEQFF
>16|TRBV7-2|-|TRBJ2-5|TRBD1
TGTGCCAGCAGCTCTTTTGCGGGACAGGGCCAAGAGACCCAGTACTTC
CASSSFAGQGQETQYF
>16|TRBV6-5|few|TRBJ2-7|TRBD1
TGTGCCAGCAGTTACCCCGGGGGACAGGCCCCCTACGAGCAGTACTTC
CASSYPGGQAPYEQYF
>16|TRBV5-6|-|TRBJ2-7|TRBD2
TGTGCCAGCAGCTGGGGGGGACTAGCGGGAAATTACGAGCAGTACTTC
CASSWGGLAGNYEQYF
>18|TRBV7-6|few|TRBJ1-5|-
TGTGCCAGCAGCACCCGATTTCCGGGGGGAAATAGCAATCAGCCCCAGCATTTT
CASSTRFPGGNSNQPQHF
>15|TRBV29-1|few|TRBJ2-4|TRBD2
TGCAGCGTTGGGTATAGCGGGGGGGCGTTTGGCATTCAGTACTTC
CSVGYSGGAFGIQYF
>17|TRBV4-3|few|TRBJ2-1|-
TGCGCCAGCAGCCAAGATTTGTTCGTATCGACCTACAATGAGCAGTTCTTC
CASSQDLFVSTYNEQFF
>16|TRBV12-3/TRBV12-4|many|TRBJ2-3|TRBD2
TGTGCCAGCAGTCTGGGACTAGCGGGGGGGCGCGGTACGCAGTATTTT
CASSLGLAGGRGTQYF
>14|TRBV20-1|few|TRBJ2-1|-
TGCAGTGCTAGAGTTGCGCCTTCCTACAATGAGCAGTTCTTC
CSARVAPSYNEQFF
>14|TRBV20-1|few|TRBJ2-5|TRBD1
TGCAGTGCGCGACAGGGGGTGGGACAAGAGACCCAGTACTTC
CSARQGVGQETQYF
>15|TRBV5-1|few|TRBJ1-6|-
TGCGCCAGCAGCCTTCGGGACAATGATAATTCACCCCTCCACTTT
CASSLRDNDNSPLHF
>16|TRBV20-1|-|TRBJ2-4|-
TGCAGTGCTAGCTTGGCAGGTTCTTTAGCCAAAAACATTCAGTACTTC
CSASLAGSLAKNIQYF
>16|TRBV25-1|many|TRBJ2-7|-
TGTGCCAGCAGTGAATCCCTCTTCCTGTCCTGGGGCGAGCAGTACTTC
CASSESLFLSWGEQYF
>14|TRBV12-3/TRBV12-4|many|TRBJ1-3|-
TGTGCCAGCAGTTTTGGGGCCTCTGGAAACACCATATATTTT
CASSFGASGNTIYF
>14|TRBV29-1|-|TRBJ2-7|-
TGCAGCGTTGAAATTTATCCAGCCACCTACGAGCAGTACTTC
CSVEIYPATYEQYF
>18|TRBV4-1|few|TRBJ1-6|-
TGCGCCAGCAGCCAAGACCACATTAGCACAGGGAGCATTTCACCCCTCCACTTT
CASSQDHISTGSISPLHF
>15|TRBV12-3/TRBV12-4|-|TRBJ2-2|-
TGTGCCAGCAGTTTAGGGGGGACGAACACCGTGGAGCTGTTTTTT
CASSLGGTNTVELFF
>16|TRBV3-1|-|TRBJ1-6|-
TGTGCCAGCAGCCCATCCCCGGGACGGGTTAATTCACCCCTCCACTTT
CASSPSPGRVNSPLHF
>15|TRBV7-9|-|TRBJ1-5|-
TGTGCCAGCAGCCCATATGGGGGGAGCAATCAGCCCCAGCATTTT
CASSPYGGSNQPQHF
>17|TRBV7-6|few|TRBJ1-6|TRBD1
TGTGCCAGCAGCCTTACCAGGGGGTATGAAGTTAATTCACCCCTCCACTTT
CASSLTRGYEVNSPLHF
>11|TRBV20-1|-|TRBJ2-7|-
TGCAGTGCTAGACGTGAAGGACAGCAGTACTTC
CSARREGQQYF
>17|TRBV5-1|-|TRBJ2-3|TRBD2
TGCGCCAGCAGCCCAACCGCTAGCGGGGGCGGCACAGATACGCAGTATTTT
CASSPTASGGGTDTQYF
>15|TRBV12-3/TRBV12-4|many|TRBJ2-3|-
TGTGCCAGCAGCCCTGACAGGACGGGGGTGAATACGCAGTATTTT
CASSPDRTGVNTQYF
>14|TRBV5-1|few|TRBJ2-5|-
TGCGCCAGCAGCTTGTTCGGGGTTGAAGAGACCCAGTACTTC
CASSLFGVEETQYF
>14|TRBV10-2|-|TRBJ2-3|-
TGCGCCAGCAGTGAGTCGGCGGCGGTGACTACGCAGTATTTT
CASSESAAVTTQYF
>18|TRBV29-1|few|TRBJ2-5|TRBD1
TGCAGCGCCCACCCCAGGGGGCGTGCGGAGTCGGAAACAGAGACCCAGTACTTC
CSAHPRGRAESETETQYF
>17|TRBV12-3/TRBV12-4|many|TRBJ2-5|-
TGTGCCAGCAGTTTACGACAATCTCTGTCAGGGTTGGAGACCCAGTACTTC
CASSLRQSLSGLETQYF
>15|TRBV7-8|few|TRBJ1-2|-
TGTGCCAGCAGCTTAGCGACACTTTCAAACTATGGCTACACCTTC
CASSLATLSNYGYTF
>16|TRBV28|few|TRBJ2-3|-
TGTGCCAGCAGCCCCACCGACCTCTTTCCCACAGATACGCAGTATTTT
CASSPTDLFPTDTQYF
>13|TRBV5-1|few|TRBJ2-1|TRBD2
TGCGCCAGCAATGTGGGAGGGGTCGATGAGCAGTTCTTC
CASNVGGVDEQFF
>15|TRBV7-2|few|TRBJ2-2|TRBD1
TGTGCCAGCAGCCCTATGGGACAGGGGATCGGGGAGCTGTTTTTT
CASSPMGQGIGELFF
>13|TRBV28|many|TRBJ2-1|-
TGTGCCAGCACCCTCGACAGGTACAATGAGCAGTTCTTC
CASTLDRYNEQFF
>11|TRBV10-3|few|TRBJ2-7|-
TGTGCCATCAGTACTATCTACGAGCAGTACTTC
CAISTIYEQYF
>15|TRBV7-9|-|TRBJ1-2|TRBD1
TGTGCCAGCAGCTTAGACTTCTGGGACAGGTATGGCTACACCTTC
CASSLDFWDRYGYTF
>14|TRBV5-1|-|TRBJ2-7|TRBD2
TGCGCCAGCACCTGGAGTAGCGGGGGCCACGAGCAGTACTTC
CASTWSSGGHEQYF
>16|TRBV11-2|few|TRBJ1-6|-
TGTGCCAGCAGCCGCCGACGGGGCCCAGAGAATTCACCCCTCCACTTT
CASSRRRGPENSPLHF
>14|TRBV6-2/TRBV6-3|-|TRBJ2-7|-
TGTGCCAGCAGGGATCCGGGGATTTCCTACGAGCAGTACTTC
CASRDPGISYEQYF
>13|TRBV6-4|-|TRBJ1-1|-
TGTGCCAGCAGGCAGGAGGAGAACACTGAAGCTTTCTTT
CASRQEENTEAFF
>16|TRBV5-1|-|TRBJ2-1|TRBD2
TGCGCCAGCAGCTCAAGCCTAGCGGAGGGATACAATGAGCAGTTCTTC
CASSSSLAEGYNEQFF
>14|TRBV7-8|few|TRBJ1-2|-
TGTGCCAGCAGCCCCGCCCGGCTATCCTATGGCTACACCTTC
CASSPARLSYGYTF
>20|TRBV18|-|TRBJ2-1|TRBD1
TGTGCCAGCTCACCAACCTCCGGGACAGGGGGCGAAGTGGGTTACAATGAGCAGTTCTTC
CASSPTSGTGGEVGYNEQFF
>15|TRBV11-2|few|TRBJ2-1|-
TGTGCCAGCAGCCTCCCTGGGGGGCGGACCAATGAGCAGTTCTTC
CASSLPGGRTNEQFF